The table lists the clone carrying this T cell receptor beta chain with a few counts. Trimming shortened V by 1 base and J by 4 bases, and 10 bases separated the two germline ends. The CDR3 loop spans 14 amino acids. The germline CDR1 and CDR2 sequences are LNHDA and SQIVND (reference sequence). The sample comes from a study of identical twins. Using its own MiXCR run on the 5' RACE reads, TCRdb lists one record per CDR3 protein. The sample carries 400,000 to 550,000 distinct CDR3 sequences, approximately 22% recorded once. These records were also assigned to another study, of T cells expressing NK-cell markers. As that report states: Beta-chain profiling covered CD3+CD56+NKG2C+, CD3+CD56+NKG2C- and CD3+CD56-NKG2C+ sorted subsets. In roughly six donors, dominant CD3+CD56+NKG2C+ clonotypes ranked among the top 10 CD8+ clonotypes.

The sample was CD4+ T cells sorted from blood. This rearrangement joins TRBV19 to TRBJ2-5; D possibly corresponds to TRBD2 (5 bases). The TCR was taken from a woman aged 18-29 years in good health. CDR3 sequence reads: CASSIAGGPETQYF. The DNA for the CDR3 is TGTGCCAGTAGTATAGCTGGCGGGCCAGAGACCCAGTACTTC.